This is a list of T cell receptor beta chains from one sample in a study of T cell responses to AZD1222 COVID-19 vaccine. Only in-frame clones appear in the TCRdb table, and some are missing; sequencing was by immunoSEQ multiplex PCR. The sample carries 150,000 to 200,000 clones, about nine tenths recorded once. Specimen: peripheral blood, collected on day 0 of AZD1222 vaccination. The source of these receptors is an adult in good health. Both conserved end residues are part of each CDR3. The order of the fields is V gene, J gene, clone size, D gene, CDR3 DNA, CDR3 protein. A D gene is named only where the DNA matches it firmly. Clone sizes are given selectively: once, few, many, or a class where the clone is expanded.

V gene: TRBV10-1; J gene: TRBJ2-7; clone size: .; D gene: .; CDR3 DNA: TGCGCCAGCAGTGAGTCCTTGGGGGCTAGCTCCTACGAGCAGTACTTC; CDR3 protein: CASSESLGASSYEQYF
V gene: TRBV9; J gene: TRBJ2-7; clone size: .; D gene: .; CDR3 DNA: TGTGCCAGCAGCGTAGAGCAGGGGAGTGAGCAGTACTTC; CDR3 protein: CASSVEQGSEQYF
V gene: TRBV3-1/TRBV3-2; J gene: TRBJ1-2; clone size: .; D gene: .; CDR3 DNA: TGTGCCAGCAGCCAAGGCCCGGCGGCAGAACCATCCACCTTC; CDR3 protein: CASSQGPAAEPSTF
V gene: TRBV9; J gene: TRBJ2-7; clone size: .; D gene: .; CDR3 DNA: TGTGCCAGCAGCGTAGATGAGGGGCCAACCTACGAGCAGTACTTC; CDR3 protein: CASSVDEGPTYEQYF
V gene: TRBV21-1; J gene: TRBJ2-7; clone size: .; D gene: .; CDR3 DNA: TGTGCCAGCAGCAAGACAGGGCCCTACGAGCAGTACTTC; CDR3 protein: CASSKTGPYEQYF
V gene: TRBV5-1; J gene: TRBJ2-7; clone size: .; D gene: TRBD1; CDR3 DNA: TGCGCCAGCAGCGGGACAGGGTCTGGGTACGAGCAGTACTTC; CDR3 protein: CASSGTGSGYEQYF
V gene: TRBV7-7; J gene: TRBJ2-5; clone size: .; D gene: .; CDR3 DNA: TGTGCCAGCAGCTTAGGACAATCGGACCCAAAACAAGAGACCCAGTACTTC; CDR3 protein: CASSLGQSDPKQETQYF
V gene: TRBV4-3; J gene: TRBJ1-1; clone size: .; D gene: .; CDR3 DNA: TGCGCCAGCAGCCAAGTTGATGGGAGAGAAGCTTTCTTT; CDR3 protein: CASSQVDGREAFF
V gene: TRBV5-1; J gene: TRBJ1-2; clone size: .; D gene: .; CDR3 DNA: TGCGCCAGCAGAGGCGGCTCAGAGTATGGCTACACCTTC; CDR3 protein: CASRGGSEYGYTF
V gene: TRBV19; J gene: TRBJ1-1; clone size: .; D gene: .; CDR3 DNA: TGTGCCAGTACTAAGCCCGACAGCTTGAACACTGAAGCTTTCTTT; CDR3 protein: CASTKPDSLNTEAFF
V gene: TRBV7-2; J gene: TRBJ2-7; clone size: once; D gene: .; CDR3 DNA: TGTGCCAGCAGCCGGACTCGACAGGAGCACTACGAGCAGTACTTC; CDR3 protein: CASSRTRQEHYEQYF
V gene: TRBV19; J gene: TRBJ1-4; clone size: .; D gene: .; CDR3 DNA: TGTGCCAGTAGTATAGGGGGCAGCTCTAATGAAAAACTGTTTTTT; CDR3 protein: CASSIGGSSNEKLFF
V gene: TRBV19; J gene: TRBJ1-5; clone size: .; D gene: TRBD1; CDR3 DNA: TGTGCCAGTACCCACAGGGGGTCGGCTCAGCCCCAGCATTTT; CDR3 protein: CASTHRGSAQPQHF
V gene: TRBV30; J gene: TRBJ1-1; clone size: .; D gene: .; CDR3 DNA: TGTGCCTGGAGGTACAGCGCTGAAGCTTTCTTT; CDR3 protein: CAWRYSAEAFF
V gene: TRBV7-3; J gene: TRBJ1-6; clone size: .; D gene: .; CDR3 DNA: TGTGCCAGCAGCTTGGACCCGGCGGCCCGGGCACCCCTCCACTTT; CDR3 protein: CASSLDPAARAPLHF
V gene: TRBV5-4; J gene: TRBJ2-7; clone size: .; D gene: .; CDR3 DNA: TGTGCCAGCAGCTTTCAATCGGCAGGGGTCAACGAGCAGTACTTC; CDR3 protein: CASSFQSAGVNEQYF
V gene: TRBV15; J gene: TRBJ2-3; clone size: .; D gene: .; CDR3 DNA: TGTGCCACCAGCAGAGCTGAGGGGGGCACAGATACGCAGTATTTT; CDR3 protein: CATSRAEGGTDTQYF
V gene: TRBV5-4; J gene: TRBJ2-2; clone size: .; D gene: .; CDR3 DNA: TGTGCCAGCAGCCGTAGGGGGGTCCTTAACACCGGGGAGCTGTTTTTT; CDR3 protein: CASSRRGVLNTGELFF
V gene: TRBV5-6; J gene: TRBJ2-2; clone size: .; D gene: TRBD1; CDR3 DNA: TGTGCCAGCAGCCCCGGGACAGGGGTGTCAGGGGAGCTGTTTTTT; CDR3 protein: CASSPGTGVSGELFF
V gene: TRBV19; J gene: TRBJ1-1; clone size: .; D gene: .; CDR3 DNA: TGTGCCAGTAGTATGGTGACAGCGAACACTGAAGCTTTCTTT; CDR3 protein: CASSMVTANTEAFF
V gene: TRBV2; J gene: TRBJ1-6; clone size: .; D gene: .; CDR3 DNA: TGTGCCAGCAGTGAGGCTGATACAGGGACCAATTCACCCCTCCACTTT; CDR3 protein: CASSEADTGTNSPLHF
V gene: TRBV7-2; J gene: TRBJ2-3; clone size: .; D gene: TRBD2; CDR3 DNA: TGTGCCAGCAGCTTACTTCAAGCGGGAGGCACAGATACGCAGTATTTT; CDR3 protein: CASSLLQAGGTDTQYF
V gene: TRBV28; J gene: TRBJ1-1; clone size: .; D gene: .; CDR3 DNA: TGTGCCAGCAGGAATGTAAAACCAGGGGAAGCTTTCTTT; CDR3 protein: CASRNVKPGEAFF
V gene: TRBV19; J gene: TRBJ1-6; clone size: few; D gene: .; CDR3 DNA: TGTGCCAGTTCCGGTCCAGCGCGTTCACCCCTCCACTTT; CDR3 protein: CASSGPARSPLHF
V gene: TRBV3-1/TRBV3-2; J gene: TRBJ1-1; clone size: .; D gene: .; CDR3 DNA: TGTGCCAGCAGCCAAAAGTTGAACACTGAAGCTTTCTTT; CDR3 protein: CASSQKLNTEAFF
V gene: TRBV7-9; J gene: TRBJ2-7; clone size: .; D gene: .; CDR3 DNA: TGTGCCAGCAGTCCTGGCGAGCAGTACTTC; CDR3 protein: CASSPGEQYF
V gene: TRBV19; J gene: TRBJ2-1; clone size: .; D gene: .; CDR3 DNA: TGTGCCAGTAGCAGCCTCCGTTCAGCGGGCTTCAGGAAGTTCTTC; CDR3 protein: CASSSLRSAGFRKFF
V gene: TRBV19; J gene: TRBJ1-1; clone size: .; D gene: .; CDR3 DNA: TGTGCCAGTAGACAGGGCGGGGGGAACACTGAAGCTTTCTTT; CDR3 protein: CASRQGGGNTEAFF
V gene: TRBV27; J gene: TRBJ2-5; clone size: .; D gene: TRBD2; CDR3 DNA: TGTGCCAGCGGACTAGCCTTAGCAGAGACCCAGTACTTC; CDR3 protein: CASGLALAETQYF
V gene: TRBV14; J gene: TRBJ1-1; clone size: .; D gene: .; CDR3 DNA: TGTGCCAGCAGCCAAGATAAGGGGCCGACCGGTGAAGCTTTCTTT; CDR3 protein: CASSQDKGPTGEAFF
V gene: TRBV7-9; J gene: TRBJ1-1; clone size: few; D gene: .; CDR3 DNA: TGTGCCAGCAGCTTAGATCTTTGGCCCACTGAAGCTTTCTTT; CDR3 protein: CASSLDLWPTEAFF